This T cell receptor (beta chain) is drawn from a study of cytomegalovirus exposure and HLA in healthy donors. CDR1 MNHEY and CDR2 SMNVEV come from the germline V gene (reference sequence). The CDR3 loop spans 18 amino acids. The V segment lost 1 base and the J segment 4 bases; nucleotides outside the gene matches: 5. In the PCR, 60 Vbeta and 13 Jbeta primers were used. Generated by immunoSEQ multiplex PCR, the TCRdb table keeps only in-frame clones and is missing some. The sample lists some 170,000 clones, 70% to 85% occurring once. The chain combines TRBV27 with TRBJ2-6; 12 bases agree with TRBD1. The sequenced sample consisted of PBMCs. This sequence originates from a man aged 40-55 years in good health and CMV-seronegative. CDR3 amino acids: CASSLWGDRGPGANVLTF. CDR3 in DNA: TGTGCCAGCAGTTTATGGGGGGACAGGGGGCCAGGGGCCAACGTCCTGACTTTC.